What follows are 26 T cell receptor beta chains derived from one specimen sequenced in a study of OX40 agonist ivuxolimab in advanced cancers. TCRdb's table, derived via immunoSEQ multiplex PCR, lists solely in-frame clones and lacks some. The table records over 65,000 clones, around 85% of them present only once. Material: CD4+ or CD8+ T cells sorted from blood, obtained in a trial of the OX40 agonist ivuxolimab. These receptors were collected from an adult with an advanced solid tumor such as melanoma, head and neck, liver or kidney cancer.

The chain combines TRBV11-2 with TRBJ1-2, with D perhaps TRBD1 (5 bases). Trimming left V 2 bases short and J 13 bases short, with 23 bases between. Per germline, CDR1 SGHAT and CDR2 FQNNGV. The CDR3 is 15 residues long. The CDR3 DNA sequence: TGTGCCAGCAGCTTAATCAAAAGGCAGGGCCCCGCTACCACCTTC. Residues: CASSLIKRQGPATTF. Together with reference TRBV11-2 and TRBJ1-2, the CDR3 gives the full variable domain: EAGVAQSPRYKIIEKRQSVAFWCNPISGHATLYWYQQILGQGPKLLIQFQNNGVVDDSQLPKDRFSAERLKGVDSTLKIQPAKLEDSAVYLCASSLIKRQGPATTFGSGTRLTVV.

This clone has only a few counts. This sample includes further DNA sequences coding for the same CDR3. The CDR3 is CASSLVGTGYNEQFF. The DNA of the CDR3 is TGTGCCAGCAGCTTAGTCGGGACAGGTTACAATGAGCAGTTCTTC. The gene calls are TRBV7-2 and TRBJ2-1; the match to TRBD1 covers 8 bases. The V gene end was trimmed by 1 base and the J gene end by 4 bases; junction bases not matched to a gene: 3. CDR3 length: 15 residues. Germline CDR1 and CDR2: SGHTA and FQGNSA.

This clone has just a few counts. CDR3 sequence reads: CASSQLNRGREEPQHF. The CDR3 nucleotides read TGTGCCAGCAGCCAACTAAACAGGGGTCGGGAGGAGCCCCAGCATTTT. The chain links TRBV28 to TRBJ1-5; TRBD1 matches 7 bases. Germline loops: CDR1 MDHEN, CDR2 SYDVKM. The CDR3 has 16 residues. V lost 6 bases to trimming and J lost 8 bases; unmatched junction nucleotides: 16.

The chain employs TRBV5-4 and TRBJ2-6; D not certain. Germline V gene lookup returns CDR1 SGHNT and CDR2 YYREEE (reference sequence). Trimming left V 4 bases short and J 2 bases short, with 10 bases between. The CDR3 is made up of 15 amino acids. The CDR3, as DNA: TGTGCCAGCAGCCTAGAGATCACTGGGGCCAACGTCCTGACTTTC. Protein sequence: CASSLEITGANVLTF.

CDR3 amino acids: CASSPPGQTYEQYF. CDR3 bases: TGCGCCAGCAGCCCACCGGGACAGACCTACGAGCAGTACTTC. The chain joins TRBV5-1 to TRBJ2-7; 7 bases are shared with TRBD1. This CDR3 has 14 residues. Germline CDR1 and CDR2: SGHRS and YFSETQ. V was pared by 4 bases and J by 2 bases, with 6 bases of the junction left unmatched. Looking up the rest from reference TRBV5-1 and TRBJ2-7 gives the full variable domain: KAGVTQTPRYLIKTRGQQVTLSCSPISGHRSVSWYQQTPGQGLQFLFEYFSETQRNKGNFPGRFSGRQFSNSRSEMNVSTLELGDSALYLCASSPPGQTYEQYFGPGTRLTVT.

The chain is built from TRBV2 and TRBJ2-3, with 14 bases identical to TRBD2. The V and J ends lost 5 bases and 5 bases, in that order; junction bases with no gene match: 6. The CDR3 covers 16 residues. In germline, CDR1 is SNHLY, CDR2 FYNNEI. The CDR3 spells CASSYRLAGGQDTQYF. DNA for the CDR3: TGTGCCAGCAGTTACCGACTAGCGGGGGGGCAAGATACGCAGTATTTT.

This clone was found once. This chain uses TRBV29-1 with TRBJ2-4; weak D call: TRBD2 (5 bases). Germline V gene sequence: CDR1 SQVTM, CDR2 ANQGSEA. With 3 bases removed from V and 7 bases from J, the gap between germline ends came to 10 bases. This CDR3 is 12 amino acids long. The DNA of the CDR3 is TGCAGCGTTGAGGTTGGGAGTAACATTCAGTACTTC. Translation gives CSVEVGSNIQYF.

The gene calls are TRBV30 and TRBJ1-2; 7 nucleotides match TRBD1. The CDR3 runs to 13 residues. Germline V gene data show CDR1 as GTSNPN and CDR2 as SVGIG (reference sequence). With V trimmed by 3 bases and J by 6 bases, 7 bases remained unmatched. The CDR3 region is CAWRRGQFNGYTF. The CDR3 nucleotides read TGTGCCTGGAGAAGGGGACAGTTTAATGGCTACACCTTC.

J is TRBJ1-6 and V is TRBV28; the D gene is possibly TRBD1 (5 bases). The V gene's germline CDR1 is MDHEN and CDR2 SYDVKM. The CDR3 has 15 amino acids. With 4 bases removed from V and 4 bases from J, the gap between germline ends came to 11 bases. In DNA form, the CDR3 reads TGTGCCAGCAGTTCCCGGGACGGTTATAATTCACCCCTCCACTTT. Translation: CASSSRDGYNSPLHF.

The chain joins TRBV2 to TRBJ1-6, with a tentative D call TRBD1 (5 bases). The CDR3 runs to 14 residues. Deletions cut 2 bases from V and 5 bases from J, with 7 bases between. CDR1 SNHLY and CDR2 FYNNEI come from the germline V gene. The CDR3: CASSEMTDNSPLHF. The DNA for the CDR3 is TGTGCCAGCAGTGAAATGACAGATAATTCACCCCTCCACTTT.

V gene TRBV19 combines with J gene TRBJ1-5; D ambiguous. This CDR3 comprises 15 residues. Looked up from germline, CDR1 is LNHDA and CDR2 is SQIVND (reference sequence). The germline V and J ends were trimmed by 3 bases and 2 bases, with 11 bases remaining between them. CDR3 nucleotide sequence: TGTGCCAGTAGTATTCTTAAGGTCGGCAATCAGCCCCAGCATTTT. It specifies CASSILKVGNQPQHF.

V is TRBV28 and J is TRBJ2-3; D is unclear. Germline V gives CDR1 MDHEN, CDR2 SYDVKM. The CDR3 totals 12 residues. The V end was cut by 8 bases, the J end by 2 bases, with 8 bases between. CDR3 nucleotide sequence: TGTGCCAGCTCCACCAACACAGATACGCAGTATTTT. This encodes CASSTNTDTQYF.

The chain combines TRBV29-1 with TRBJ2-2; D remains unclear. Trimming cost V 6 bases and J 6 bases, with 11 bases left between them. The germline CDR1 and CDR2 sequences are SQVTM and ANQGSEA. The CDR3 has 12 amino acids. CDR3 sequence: CSVERTAGELFF. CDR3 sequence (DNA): TGCAGCGTGGAAAGGACGGCCGGGGAGCTGTTTTTT.

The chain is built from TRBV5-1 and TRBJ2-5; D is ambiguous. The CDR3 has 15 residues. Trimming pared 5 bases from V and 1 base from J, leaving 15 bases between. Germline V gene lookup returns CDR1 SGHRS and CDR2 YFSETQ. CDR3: CASSSGAASQETQYF. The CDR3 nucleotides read TGCGCCAGCAGTTCAGGCGCAGCGAGCCAAGAGACCCAGTACTTC.

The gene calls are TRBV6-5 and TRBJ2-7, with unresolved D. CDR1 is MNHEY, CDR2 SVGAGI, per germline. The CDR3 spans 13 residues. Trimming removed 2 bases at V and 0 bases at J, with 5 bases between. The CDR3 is CASSYDNSYEQYF. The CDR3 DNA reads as TGTGCCAGCAGTTACGACAACTCCTACGAGCAGTACTTC.

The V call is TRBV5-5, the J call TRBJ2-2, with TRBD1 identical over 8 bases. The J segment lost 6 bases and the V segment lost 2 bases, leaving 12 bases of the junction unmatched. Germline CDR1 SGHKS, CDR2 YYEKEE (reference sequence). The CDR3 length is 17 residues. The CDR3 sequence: CASSLNTYQGAPGELFF. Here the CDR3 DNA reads TGTGCCAGCAGCTTAAATACTTATCAGGGGGCGCCCGGGGAGCTGTTTTTT.

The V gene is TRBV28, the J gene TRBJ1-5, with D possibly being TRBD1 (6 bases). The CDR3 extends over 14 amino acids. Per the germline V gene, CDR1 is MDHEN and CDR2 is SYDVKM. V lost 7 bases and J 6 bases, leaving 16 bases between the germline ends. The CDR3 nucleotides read TGTGCCAGCATCAAGATGGGGGCCAGTCAGCCCCAGCATTTT. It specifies CASIKMGASQPQHF.

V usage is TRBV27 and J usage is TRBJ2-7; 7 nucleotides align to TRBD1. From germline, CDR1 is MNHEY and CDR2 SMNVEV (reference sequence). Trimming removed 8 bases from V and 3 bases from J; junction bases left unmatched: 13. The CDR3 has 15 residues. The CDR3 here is CASWALGTERYEQYF. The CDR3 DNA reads TGTGCCAGCTGGGCGTTGGGGACAGAACGCTACGAGCAGTACTTC.

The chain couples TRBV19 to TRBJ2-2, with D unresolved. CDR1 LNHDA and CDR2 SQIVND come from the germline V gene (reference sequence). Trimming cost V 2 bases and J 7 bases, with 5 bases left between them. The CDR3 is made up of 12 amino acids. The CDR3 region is CASSIPDGELFF. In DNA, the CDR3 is TGTGCCAGTAGTATACCTGACGGGGAGCTGTTTTTT.

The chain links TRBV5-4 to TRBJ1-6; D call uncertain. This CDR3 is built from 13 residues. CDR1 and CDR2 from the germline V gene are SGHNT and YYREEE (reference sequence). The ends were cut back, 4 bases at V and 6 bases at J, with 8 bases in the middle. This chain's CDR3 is CASSPSPNSPLHF. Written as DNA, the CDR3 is TGTGCCAGCAGCCCCTCCCCTAATTCACCCCTCCACTTT.

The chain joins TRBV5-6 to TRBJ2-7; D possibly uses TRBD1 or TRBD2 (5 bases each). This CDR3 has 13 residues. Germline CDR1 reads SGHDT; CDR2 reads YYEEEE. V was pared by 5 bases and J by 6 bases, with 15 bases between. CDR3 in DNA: TGTGCCAGCAGAAGGGACGAAACAGGCGAGCAGTACTTC. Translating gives CASRRDETGEQYF.

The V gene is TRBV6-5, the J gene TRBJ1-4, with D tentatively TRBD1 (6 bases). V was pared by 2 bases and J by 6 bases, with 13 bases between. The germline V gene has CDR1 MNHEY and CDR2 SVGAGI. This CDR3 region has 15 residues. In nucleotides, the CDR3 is TGTGCCAGCAGTTACCGGGGGGCGCAATATGAAAAACTGTTTTTT. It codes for CASSYRGAQYEKLFF.

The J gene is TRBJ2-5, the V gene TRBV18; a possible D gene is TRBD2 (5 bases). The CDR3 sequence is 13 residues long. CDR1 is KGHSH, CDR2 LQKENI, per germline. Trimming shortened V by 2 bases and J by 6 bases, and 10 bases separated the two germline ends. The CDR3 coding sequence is TGTGCCAGCTCACCAGGGCTAGCACAGACCCAGTACTTC. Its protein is CASSPGLAQTQYF.

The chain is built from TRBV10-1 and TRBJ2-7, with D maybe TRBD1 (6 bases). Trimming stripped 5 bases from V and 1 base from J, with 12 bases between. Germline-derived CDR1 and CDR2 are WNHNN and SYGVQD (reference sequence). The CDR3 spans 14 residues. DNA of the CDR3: TGCGCCAGCAGTCACGACAGGTTTTCCTACGAGCAGTACTTC. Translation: CASSHDRFSYEQYF.

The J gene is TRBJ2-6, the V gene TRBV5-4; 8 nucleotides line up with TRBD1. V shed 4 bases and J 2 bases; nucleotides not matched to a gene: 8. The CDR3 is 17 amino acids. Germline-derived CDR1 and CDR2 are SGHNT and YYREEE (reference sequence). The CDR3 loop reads CASSPTGDPTGANVLTF. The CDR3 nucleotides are TGTGCCAGCAGCCCGACAGGGGACCCCACTGGGGCCAACGTCCTGACTTTC.

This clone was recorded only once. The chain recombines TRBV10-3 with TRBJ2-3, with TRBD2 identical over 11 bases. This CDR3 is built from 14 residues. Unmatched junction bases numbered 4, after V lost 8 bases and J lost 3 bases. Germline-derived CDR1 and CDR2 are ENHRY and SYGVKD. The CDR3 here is CAIGGLAVTDTQYF. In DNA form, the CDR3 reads TGTGCCATCGGGGGACTAGCGGTTACAGATACGCAGTATTTT.